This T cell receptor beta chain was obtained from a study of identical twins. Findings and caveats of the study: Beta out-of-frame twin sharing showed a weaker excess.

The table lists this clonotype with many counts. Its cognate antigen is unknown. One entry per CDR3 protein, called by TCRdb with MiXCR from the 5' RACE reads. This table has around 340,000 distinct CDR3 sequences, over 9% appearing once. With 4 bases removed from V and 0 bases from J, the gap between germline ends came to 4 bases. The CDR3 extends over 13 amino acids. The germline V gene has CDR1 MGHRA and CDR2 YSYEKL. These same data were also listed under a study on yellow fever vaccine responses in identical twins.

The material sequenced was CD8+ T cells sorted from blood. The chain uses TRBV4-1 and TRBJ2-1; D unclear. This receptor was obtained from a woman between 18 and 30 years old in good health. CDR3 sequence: CASSPTSYNEQFF. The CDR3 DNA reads TGCGCCAGCAGCCCGACCTCCTACAATGAGCAGTTCTTC.